The rows below give T cell receptor beta chains drawn from one sample of a study of cytomegalovirus exposure and HLA in healthy donors. Libraries were prepared by immunoSEQ multiplex PCR; TCRdb keeps only in-frame clonotypes and omits some of them. The sample has some 150,000 clones; roughly 80% are singletons. Sequenced input: PBMCs. These receptors were obtained from a woman aged 18-29 years in good health and CMV-seronegative. Both conserved end residues are part of each CDR3. A D gene is named only where the DNA matches it firmly. Clone size, where shown, is once, few, many, or a class for clones that have expanded.

clone_size | j_call | v_call | d_call | cdr3_aa | cdr3_nt
NA | TRBJ2-7 | TRBV13 | NA | CASSYRSSSYEQYF | TGTGCCAGCAGCTACCGTAGTAGCTCCTACGAGCAGTACTTC
NA | TRBJ2-5 | TRBV11-2 | NA | CASSPVGEETQYF | TGTGCCAGCAGCCCGGTCGGTGAAGAGACCCAGTACTTC
NA | TRBJ2-1 | TRBV11-3 | TRBD2 | CASSLASGKFVSYNEQFF | TGTGCCAGCAGCTTAGCTAGCGGGAAGTTTGTTTCCTACAATGAGCAGTTCTTC
NA | TRBJ2-1 | TRBV7-2 | TRBD1 | CASDPGQGTGEQFF | TGTGCCAGCGACCCGGGACAGGGGACGGGTGAGCAGTTCTTC
NA | TRBJ1-2 | TRBV11-3 | NA | CASSEQGYGYTF | TGTGCCAGCAGCGAACAGGGATATGGCTACACCTTC
NA | TRBJ2-7 | TRBV5-4 | NA | CASSSGQFLGEQYF | TGTGCCAGCAGCTCTGGACAGTTTTTAGGCGAGCAGTACTTC
NA | TRBJ2-7 | TRBV27 | NA | CASSLEASTRHEQYF | TGTGCCAGCAGCCTAGAAGCTTCAACTAGGCACGAGCAGTACTTC
NA | TRBJ1-3 | TRBV2 | NA | CASSVERRASGNTIYF | TGTGCCAGCAGTGTGGAGCGCCGAGCCTCTGGAAACACCATATATTTT
NA | TRBJ2-1 | TRBV25-1 | NA | CASSGKPSGTPEDNEQFF | TGTGCCAGCAGTGGGAAGCCGTCCGGGACACCAGAGGACAATGAGCAGTTCTTC
NA | TRBJ2-7 | TRBV5-8 | NA | CASSLEPFEQYF | TGTGCCAGCAGCTTGGAGCCCTTCGAGCAGTACTTC
NA | TRBJ1-6 | TRBV25-1 | NA | CASSESGRGTNSPLHF | TGTGCCAGCAGTGAGTCGGGTAGAGGCACTAATTCACCCCTCCACTTT
once | TRBJ2-1 | TRBV27 | TRBD1 | CASTGAGTVYNEQFF | TGTGCCAGCACCGGAGCCGGGACAGTATACAATGAGCAGTTCTTC
once | TRBJ2-2 | TRBV5-1 | NA | CASSLRGGGGLNTGELFF | TGCGCCAGCAGCTTGAGGGGCGGAGGGGGCTTGAACACCGGGGAGCTGTTTTTT
once | TRBJ2-7 | TRBV14 | TRBD2 | CASSQDFKAGLVMSYEQYF | TGTGCCAGCAGCCAAGATTTCAAAGCAGGACTAGTAATGTCCTACGAGCAGTACTTC
NA | TRBJ1-1 | TRBV19 | NA | CASSIGRTEAFF | TGTGCCAGTAGTATAGGGAGGACTGAAGCTTTCTTT
few | TRBJ1-4 | TRBV21-1 | NA | CASSSGTKKFHRLEKLFF | TGTGCCAGCAGCTCAGGGACAAAGAAATTCCACAGGCTGGAAAAACTGTTTTTT
NA | TRBJ2-6 | TRBV18 | TRBD1 | CASSPTGTGALPSGANVLTF | TGTGCCAGCTCACCAACCGGGACAGGGGCTCTACCATCTGGGGCCAACGTCCTGACTTTC
NA | TRBJ1-1 | TRBV29-1 | TRBD1 | CSATTGTNTEAFF | TGCAGCGCAACGACAGGGACGAACACTGAAGCTTTCTTT
few | TRBJ2-5 | TRBV7-3 | TRBD2 | CASSRLAGVGETQYF | TGTGCCAGCAGCAGACTAGCGGGAGTAGGGGAGACCCAGTACTTC
NA | TRBJ1-1 | TRBV6-5 | NA | CASSDSGQANTEAFF | TGTGCCAGCAGTGACTCTGGGCAGGCGAACACTGAAGCTTTCTTT
NA | TRBJ1-5 | TRBV7-8 | TRBD1 | CASSPTPRGAQHF | TGTGCCAGCAGCCCCACACCCAGGGGGGCCCAGCATTTT
NA | TRBJ1-4 | TRBV12-5 | NA | CASGLLLPGRDRDFQKKLFF | TGTGCTAGTGGTTTGCTACTCCCTGGGCGGGACCGGGACTTTCAGAAAAAACTGTTTTTT
NA | TRBJ2-5 | TRBV19 | TRBD1 | CASSETGKETQYF | TGTGCCAGTAGTGAGACAGGGAAAGAGACCCAGTACTTC
NA | TRBJ1-1 | TRBV7-3 | NA | CASSSGGGGTEAFF | TGTGCCAGCAGCTCTGGAGGGGGGGGCACTGAAGCTTTCTTT
NA | TRBJ2-2 | TRBV10-3 | TRBD1 | CAINSGTANTGELFF | TGTGCCATCAACTCCGGGACAGCGAACACCGGGGAGCTGTTTTTT
few | TRBJ2-3 | TRBV5-1 | NA | CASSLEAGTDTQYF | TGCGCCAGCAGCTTGGAGGCAGGAACAGATACGCAGTATTTT
once | TRBJ2-3 | TRBV7-3 | TRBD2 | CASSPSGLAGGNTQYF | TGTGCCAGCAGCCCCAGTGGGCTAGCGGGAGGAAATACGCAGTATTTT
NA | TRBJ1-2 | TRBV7-9 | NA | CASSEERGYTF | TGTGCCAGCAGCGAAGAGAGGGGCTACACCTTC
NA | TRBJ2-7 | TRBV11-2 | TRBD1 | CASSSRNRGISYEQYF | TGTGCCAGCAGCTCGAGGAACAGGGGGATATCCTACGAGCAGTACTTC
NA | TRBJ2-2 | TRBV7-6 | TRBD2 | CASSTGLAGGSHTGELFF | TGTGCCAGCAGCACCGGACTAGCGGGAGGAAGTCACACCGGGGAGCTGTTTTTT
NA | TRBJ1-1 | TRBV6-1 | NA | CASRRGYTEAFF | TGTGCCAGCAGGAGAGGGTACACTGAAGCTTTCTTT